A single sample gave rise to the 2 T cell receptor beta chains below, sequenced in a study of blood T cell repertoires in COVID-19. Assay: immunoSEQ multiplex PCR; the TCRdb copy retains only in-frame clones and omits some. The data hold fewer than 250,000 clones, with roughly 82% observed a single time. Sequenced input: peripheral blood. These receptors originate from a woman in her seventies with acute or convalescent COVID-19.

V is TRBV6-2 or TRBV6-3 and J is TRBJ1-1, with 8 bases matching TRBD1. CDR3 size: 16 residues. Germline lookup yields CDR1 MNHEY and CDR2 SVGEGT. With V trimmed by 2 bases and J by 0 bases, 5 bases remained unmatched. The DNA for the CDR3 is TGTGCCAGCAGTTACCCCCAGGGGGCTTTGAACACTGAAGCTTTCTTT. Translated, it gives CASSYPQGALNTEAFF.

This clone was seen just once. This chain joins TRBV19 and TRBJ1-5; 8 positions match TRBD1. The junction had 7 bases not matched to a gene; V was cut back by 4 bases and J by 5 bases. Germline V lookup: CDR1 LNHDA, CDR2 SQIVND (reference sequence). This CDR3 is 15 amino acids long. CDR3: CASSSSQGAHQPQHF. CDR3 DNA sequence: TGTGCCAGTAGTAGTTCCCAGGGGGCCCATCAGCCCCAGCATTTT.